A single T cell receptor (beta chain) is shown here with its context. This clonotype has just a few counts. Its antigen is still unknown. It has no much larger one-base neighbor in the sample; base qualities were not kept. This record comes from a study of spatial heterogeneity in lung cancer (dated by TCRdb to the late 2010s). Looking at the study overall: More beta-chain than alpha-chain transcripts were consistently detected, likely reflecting higher beta-chain transcript abundance. TCR alpha and beta repertoires were quantitatively compared across multiple tumor regions, matched nontumor lung and blood in non-small cell lung cancer. In the raw uncorrected reads, each unique combination of TCR and UMI appeared on average more than ten times. At surgery, 200 or so tumor regions, 63 to 70 matched nontumor lung samples and 56 PBMC samples were TCR-sequenced for both alpha and beta chains. The study linked features of the TCR repertoire to counts of nonsynonymous mutations, which were determined by whole-exome sequencing of tumor tissue. What the authors observed across the whole study: Ubiquitous expanded tumor TCRs were found in blood more often at tumor resection than at routine follow-up. Additional single-cell paired TCR alpha and beta sequencing was considered necessary to confirm, at a functional level, the hypothesis that regional TCRs recognize regional mutations.

Sample time point, as interpreted from the label and publication: sample taken at primary tumor resection. Whole RNA extracted from tumor and nontumor lung tissue, or from cryopreserved PBMC samples, was used for TCR sequencing without cell sorting. The donors were around 69 patients from the lung TRACERx cohort who had early-stage, untreated non-small cell lung cancer. Only patients with enough RNA available from two or more tumor regions were chosen for TCR sequencing. Library construction relied on 5' RACE. Instrument on record: NextSeq 500. The TCR library protocol attached a unique molecular identifier to each TCR cDNA molecule to allow correction of PCR and sequencing errors. The original pipeline was this. TCR identification, UMI-based error correction and CDR3 extraction were all carried out with Decombinator tools. TCRs above a frequency of 2 per 1,000, corresponding to the top 1% of the tumor frequency distribution, were defined as expanded. Renyi diversity was computed with the R vegan package after each repertoire had been subsampled 100 times to 5,000 TCRs. To build CDR3 similarity networks, amino acid triplet string-kernel similarity was used, and CDR3s were connected when their pairwise similarity was above 0.82. TCRdb's own reprocessing of the public reads used fastp at Q25 and MiXCR and kept productive beta chains. Merged by CDR3 protein, the rows form single entries marked with the most common genes and DNA. The V and J calls reflect TCRdb's pipeline rather than the authors' work. Here the sample has 35,000 to 55,000 distinct CDR3 sequences; approximately 7% occur a single time. Roughly two fifths of the sample is in the top ten clones.

CDR3 length: 11 amino acids, cysteine to phenylalanine. CDR3 DNA is the only sequence kept; it has 33 bases, read in frame from the first base. Deletion took 6 bases off V and 4 bases off J, with a span of 6 bases between the germline ends. Via the germline V gene, CDR1 is MDHEN and CDR2 SYDVKM. This chain joins TRBV28 to TRBJ1-1, with no reliable assignment of the D segment. This receptor was identified in a female donor with early-stage non-small cell lung cancer. Sequences were derived from PBMCs, sampled at surgery. The CDR3 is CASRGVTEAFF. The bases read TGTGCCAGCAGGGGAGTCACTGAAGCTTTCTTT.